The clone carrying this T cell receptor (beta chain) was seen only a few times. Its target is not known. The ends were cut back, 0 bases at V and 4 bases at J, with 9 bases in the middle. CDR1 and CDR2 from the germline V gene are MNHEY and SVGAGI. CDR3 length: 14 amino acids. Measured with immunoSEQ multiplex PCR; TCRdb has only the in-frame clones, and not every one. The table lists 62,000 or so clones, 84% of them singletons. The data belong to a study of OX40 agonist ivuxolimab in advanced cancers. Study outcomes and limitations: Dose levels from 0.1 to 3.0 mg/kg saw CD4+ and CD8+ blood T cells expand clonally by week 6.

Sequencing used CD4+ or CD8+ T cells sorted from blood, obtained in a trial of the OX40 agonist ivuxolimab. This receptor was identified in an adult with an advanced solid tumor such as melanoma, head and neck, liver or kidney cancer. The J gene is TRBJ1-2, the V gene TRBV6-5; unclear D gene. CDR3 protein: CASSYSKETYGYTF. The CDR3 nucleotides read TGTGCCAGCAGTTACTCGAAAGAAACCTATGGCTACACCTTC.